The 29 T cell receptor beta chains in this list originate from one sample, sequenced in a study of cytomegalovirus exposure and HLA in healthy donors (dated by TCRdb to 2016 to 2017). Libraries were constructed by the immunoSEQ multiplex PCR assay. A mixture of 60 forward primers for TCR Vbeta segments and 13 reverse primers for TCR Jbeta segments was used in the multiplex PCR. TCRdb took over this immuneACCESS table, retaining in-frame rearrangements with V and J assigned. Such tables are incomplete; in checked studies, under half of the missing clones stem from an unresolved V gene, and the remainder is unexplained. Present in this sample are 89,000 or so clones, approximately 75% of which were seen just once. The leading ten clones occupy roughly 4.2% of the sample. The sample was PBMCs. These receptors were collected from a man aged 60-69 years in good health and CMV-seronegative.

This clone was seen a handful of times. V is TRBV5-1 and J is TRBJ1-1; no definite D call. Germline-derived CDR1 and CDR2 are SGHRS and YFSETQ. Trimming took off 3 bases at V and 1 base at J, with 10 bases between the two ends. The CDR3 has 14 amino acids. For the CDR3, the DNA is TGCGCCAGCAGCTCCACATCAGGGAACACTGAAGCTTTCTTT. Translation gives CASSSTSGNTEAFF. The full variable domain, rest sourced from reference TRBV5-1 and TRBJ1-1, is KAGVTQTPRYLIKTRGQQVTLSCSPISGHRSVSWYQQTPGQGLQFLFEYFSETQRNKGNFPGRFSGRQFSNSRSEMNVSTLELGDSALYLCASSSTSGNTEAFFGQGTRLTVV.

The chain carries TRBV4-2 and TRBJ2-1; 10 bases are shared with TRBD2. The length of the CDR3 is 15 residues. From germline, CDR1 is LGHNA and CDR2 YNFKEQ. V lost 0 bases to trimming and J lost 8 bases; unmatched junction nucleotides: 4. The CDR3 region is CASSQEGTSVDEQFF. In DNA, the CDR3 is TGTGCCAGCAGCCAAGAAGGGACTAGCGTCGATGAGCAGTTCTTC.

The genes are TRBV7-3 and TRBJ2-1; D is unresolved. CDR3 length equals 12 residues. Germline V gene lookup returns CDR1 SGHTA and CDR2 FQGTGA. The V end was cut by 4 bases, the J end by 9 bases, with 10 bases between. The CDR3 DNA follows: TGTGCCAGCAGCTATTGGCCAGGTGAGCAGTTCTTC. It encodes CASSYWPGEQFF.

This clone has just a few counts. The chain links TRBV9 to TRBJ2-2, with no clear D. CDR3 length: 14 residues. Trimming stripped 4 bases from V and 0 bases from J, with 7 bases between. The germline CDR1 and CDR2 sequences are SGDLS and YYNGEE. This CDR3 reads CASSLHPNTGELFF. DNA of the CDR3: TGTGCCAGCAGCTTACACCCGAACACCGGGGAGCTGTTTTTT.

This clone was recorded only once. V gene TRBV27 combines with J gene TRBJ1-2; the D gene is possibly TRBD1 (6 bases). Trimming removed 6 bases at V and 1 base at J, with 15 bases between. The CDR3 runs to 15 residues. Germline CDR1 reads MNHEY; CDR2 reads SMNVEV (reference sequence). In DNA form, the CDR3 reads TGTGCCAGCAGCCCCCTGCGAGGGGGTAACTATGGCTACACCTTC. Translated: CASSPLRGGNYGYTF.

The CDR3 nucleotides are TGTGCCAGCAGTAACAGGCCCCACTCCTACAATGAGCAGTTCTTC. Protein: CASSNRPHSYNEQFF. The V call is TRBV6-1, the J call TRBJ2-1, with D tentatively TRBD1 (5 bases). The V gene lost 5 bases and the J gene lost 0 bases, with 11 bases spanning the gap. Germline V lookup: CDR1 MNHNS, CDR2 SASEGT. This CDR3 contains 15 residues.

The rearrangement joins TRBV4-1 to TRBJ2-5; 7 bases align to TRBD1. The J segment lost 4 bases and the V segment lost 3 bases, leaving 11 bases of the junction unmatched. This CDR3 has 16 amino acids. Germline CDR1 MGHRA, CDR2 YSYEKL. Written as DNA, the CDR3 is TGCGCCAGCAGCCAGGGACCGACAGGGTTTGGAGAGACCCAGTACTTC. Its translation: CASSQGPTGFGETQYF.

CDR3 protein: CASSSYPGGAAYEQYF. CDR3 nucleotides: TGCGCCAGCAGCTCCTACCCGGGGGGGGCCGCCTACGAGCAGTACTTC. The chain employs TRBV5-1 and TRBJ2-5, with 8 bases matching TRBD2. Judging by the DNA end, TRBJ2-7 fits better; the J call may be wrong. Germline lookup yields CDR1 SGHRS and CDR2 YFSETQ. This CDR3 has 16 residues.

The CDR3 region has the DNA TGTGCGGTTGCGGGGACAGGGCTAGGCGGCTACACCTTC. Amino acids: CAVAGTGLGGYTF. The chain has TRBV6-5 and TRBJ1-2; TRBD1 matches 9 bases. This CDR3 region has 13 residues. The germline gives CDR1 MNHEY, CDR2 SVGAGI.

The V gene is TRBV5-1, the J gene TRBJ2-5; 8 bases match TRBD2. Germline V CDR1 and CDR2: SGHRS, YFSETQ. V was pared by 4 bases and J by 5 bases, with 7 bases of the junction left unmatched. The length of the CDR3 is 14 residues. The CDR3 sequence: CASSGTRVTETQYF. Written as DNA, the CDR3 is TGCGCCAGCAGCGGGACTAGGGTTACGGAGACCCAGTACTTC.

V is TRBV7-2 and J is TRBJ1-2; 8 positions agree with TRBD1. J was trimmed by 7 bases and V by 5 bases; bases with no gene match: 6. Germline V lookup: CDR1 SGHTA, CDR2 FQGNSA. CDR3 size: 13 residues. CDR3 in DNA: TGTGCCAGCAGCCAGGGGGCGCAAGGTGGCTACACCTTC. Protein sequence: CASSQGAQGGYTF.

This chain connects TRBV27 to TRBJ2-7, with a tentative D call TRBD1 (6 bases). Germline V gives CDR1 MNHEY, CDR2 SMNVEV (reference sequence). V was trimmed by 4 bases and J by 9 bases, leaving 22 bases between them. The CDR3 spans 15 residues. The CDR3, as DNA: TGTGCCAGCAGTTCTGGACAGCCGCGATATTTCGGGCAGTACTTC. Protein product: CASSSGQPRYFGQYF.

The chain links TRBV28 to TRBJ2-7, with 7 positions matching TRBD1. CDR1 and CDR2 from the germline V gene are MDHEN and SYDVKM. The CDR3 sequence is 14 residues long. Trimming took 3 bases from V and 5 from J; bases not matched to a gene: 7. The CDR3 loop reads CASSFEGAGHEQYF. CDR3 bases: TGTGCCAGCAGTTTCGAGGGGGCGGGCCACGAGCAGTACTTC.

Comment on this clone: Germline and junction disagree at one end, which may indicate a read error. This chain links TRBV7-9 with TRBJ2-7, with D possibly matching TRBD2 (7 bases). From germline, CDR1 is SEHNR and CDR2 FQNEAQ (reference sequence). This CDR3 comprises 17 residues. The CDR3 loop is CSSSHWRGGLATYEQYF. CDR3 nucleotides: TGTTCCAGCAGCCACTGGAGGGGGGGCCTCGCTACCTACGAGCAGTACTTC.

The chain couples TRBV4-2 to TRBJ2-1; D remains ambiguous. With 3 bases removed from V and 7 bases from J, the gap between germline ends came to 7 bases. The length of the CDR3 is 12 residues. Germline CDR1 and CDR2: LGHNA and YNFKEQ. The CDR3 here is CASSHQWNEQFF. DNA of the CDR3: TGTGCCAGCAGCCACCAGTGGAATGAGCAGTTCTTC.

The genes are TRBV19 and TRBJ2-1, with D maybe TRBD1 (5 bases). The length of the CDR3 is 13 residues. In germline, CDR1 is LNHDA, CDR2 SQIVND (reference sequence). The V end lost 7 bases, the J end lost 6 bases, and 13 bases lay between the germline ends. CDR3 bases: TGTGCCAGTAAAGGGCAGGGTCTCAATGAGCAGTTCTTC. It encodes CASKGQGLNEQFF.

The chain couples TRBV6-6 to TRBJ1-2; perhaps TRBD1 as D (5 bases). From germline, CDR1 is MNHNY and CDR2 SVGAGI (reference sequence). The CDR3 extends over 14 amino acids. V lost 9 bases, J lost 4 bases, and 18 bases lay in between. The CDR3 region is CASRTRAGGYGYTF. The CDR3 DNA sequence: TGTGCCAGTCGGACTAGGGCGGGGGGCTATGGCTACACCTTC.

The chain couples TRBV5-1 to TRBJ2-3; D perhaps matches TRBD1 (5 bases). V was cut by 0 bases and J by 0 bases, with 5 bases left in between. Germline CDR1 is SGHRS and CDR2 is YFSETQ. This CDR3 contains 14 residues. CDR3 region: CASSLGQSTDTQYF. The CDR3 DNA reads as TGCGCCAGCAGCTTGGGACAGAGCACAGATACGCAGTATTTT.

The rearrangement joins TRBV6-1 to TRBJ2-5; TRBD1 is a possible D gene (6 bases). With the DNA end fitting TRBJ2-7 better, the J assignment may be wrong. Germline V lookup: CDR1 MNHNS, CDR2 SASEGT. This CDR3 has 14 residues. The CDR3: CASSGAGVNYEQYF. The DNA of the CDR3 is TGTGCCAGCAGTGGCGCAGGGGTGAACTACGAGCAGTACTTC.

The CDR3 sequence: CASSIPGTAYGYTF. As DNA, the CDR3 is TGTGCCAGTAGTATCCCCGGGACAGCATATGGCTACACCTTC. The chain couples TRBV19 to TRBJ1-2; 7 bases are a match to TRBD1. This CDR3 is 14 amino acids long. Trimming cost V 3 bases and J 5 bases; bases outside gene matches: 6. Germline CDR1 is LNHDA and CDR2 is SQIVND (reference sequence). Full variable domain (remainder filled in from reference TRBV19 and TRBJ1-2): DGGITQSPKYLFRKEGQNVTLSCEQNLNHDAMYWYRQDPGQGLRLIYYSQIVNDFQKGDIAEGYSVSREKKESFPLTVTSAQKNPTAFYLCASSIPGTAYGYTFGSGTRLTVV.

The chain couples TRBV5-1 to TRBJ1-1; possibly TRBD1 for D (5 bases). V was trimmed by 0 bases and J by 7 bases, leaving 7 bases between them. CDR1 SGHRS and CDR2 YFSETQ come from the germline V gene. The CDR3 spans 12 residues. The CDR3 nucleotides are TGCGCCAGCAGCTTGGCAGGGTTTGAAGCTTTCTTT. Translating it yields CASSLAGFEAFF.

CDR3 protein: CASSLSSGGRDTQYF. Here the CDR3 DNA reads TGTGCCAGCAGCTTGTCTAGCGGAGGACGAGATACGCAGTATTTT. This chain joins TRBV5-4 and TRBJ2-3, with 7 bases aligning to TRBD2. With V trimmed by 1 base and J by 5 bases, 7 bases remained unmatched. The CDR3 has 15 residues. Germline lookup yields CDR1 SGHNT and CDR2 YYREEE (reference sequence).

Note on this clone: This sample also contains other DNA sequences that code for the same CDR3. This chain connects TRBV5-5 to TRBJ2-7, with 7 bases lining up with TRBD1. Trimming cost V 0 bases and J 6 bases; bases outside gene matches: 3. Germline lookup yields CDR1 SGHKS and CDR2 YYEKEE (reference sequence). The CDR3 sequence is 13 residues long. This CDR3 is CASSLEGASEQYF. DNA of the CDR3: TGTGCCAGCAGCTTGGAGGGGGCCTCCGAGCAGTACTTC.

CDR3: CASSVGGQNEYGYTF. The DNA for the CDR3 is TGCGCCAGCAGCGTGGGGGGACAGAACGAATATGGCTACACCTTC. The chain has TRBV5-1 and TRBJ1-2, with TRBD1 matching over 7 bases. Looked up from germline, CDR1 is SGHRS and CDR2 is YFSETQ. There are 15 residues in the CDR3. J was trimmed by 5 bases and V by 4 bases; bases with no gene match: 11.

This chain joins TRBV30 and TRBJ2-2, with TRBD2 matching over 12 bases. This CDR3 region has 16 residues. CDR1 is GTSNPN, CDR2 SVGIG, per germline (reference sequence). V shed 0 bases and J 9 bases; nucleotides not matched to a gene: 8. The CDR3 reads CAWSVSLAGGPRELFF. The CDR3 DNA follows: TGTGCCTGGAGTGTTAGTCTAGCGGGGGGGCCGCGGGAGCTGTTTTTT.

Written as DNA, the CDR3 is TGCGCCAGCAGCTTGAGACAGGCGTCCGGGGAGCTGTTTTTT. It encodes CASSLRQASGELFF. This chain uses TRBV5-1 with TRBJ2-2, with D maybe TRBD1 (6 bases). The V and J ends lost 1 base and 6 bases respectively, with 10 bases between them. Germline CDR1 reads SGHRS; CDR2 reads YFSETQ. The CDR3 runs 14 residues.

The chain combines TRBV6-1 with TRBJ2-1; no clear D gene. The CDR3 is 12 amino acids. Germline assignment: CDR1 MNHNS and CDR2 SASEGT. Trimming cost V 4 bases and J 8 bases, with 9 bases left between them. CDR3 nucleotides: TGTGCCAGCAGTGTTTATTTAGATGAGCAGTTCTTC. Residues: CASSVYLDEQFF.

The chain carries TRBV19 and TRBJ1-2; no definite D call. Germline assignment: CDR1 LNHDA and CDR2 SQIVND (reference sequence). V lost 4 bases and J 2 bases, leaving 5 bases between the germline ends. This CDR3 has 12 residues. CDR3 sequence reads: CASSRQNYGYTF. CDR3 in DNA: TGTGCCAGTAGTAGGCAAAACTATGGCTACACCTTC.

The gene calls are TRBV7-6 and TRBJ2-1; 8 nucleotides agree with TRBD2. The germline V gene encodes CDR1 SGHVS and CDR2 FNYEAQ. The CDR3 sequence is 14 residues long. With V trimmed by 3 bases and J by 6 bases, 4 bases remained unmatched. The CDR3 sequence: CASSFGGAPNEQFF. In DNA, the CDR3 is TGTGCCAGCAGCTTCGGGGGGGCGCCCAATGAGCAGTTCTTC. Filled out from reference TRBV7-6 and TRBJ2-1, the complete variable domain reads GAGVSQSPRYKVTKRGQDVALRCDPISGHVSLYWYRQALGQGPEFLTYFNYEAQQDKSGLPNDRFSAERPEGSISTLTIQRTEQRDSAMYRCASSFGGAPNEQFFGPGTRLTVL.